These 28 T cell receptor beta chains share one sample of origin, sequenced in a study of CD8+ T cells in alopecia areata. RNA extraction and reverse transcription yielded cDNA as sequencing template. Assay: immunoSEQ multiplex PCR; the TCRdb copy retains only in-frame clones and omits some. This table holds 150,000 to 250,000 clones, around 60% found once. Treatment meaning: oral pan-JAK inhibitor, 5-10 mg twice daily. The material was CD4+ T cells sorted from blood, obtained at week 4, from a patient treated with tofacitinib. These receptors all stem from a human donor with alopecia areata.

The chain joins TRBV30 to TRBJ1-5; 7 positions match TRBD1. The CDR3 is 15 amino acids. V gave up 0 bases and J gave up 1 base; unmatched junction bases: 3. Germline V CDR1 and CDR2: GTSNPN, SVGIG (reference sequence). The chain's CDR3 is CAWSVGTASNQPQHF. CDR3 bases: TGTGCCTGGAGTGTGGGGACAGCGAGCAATCAGCCCCAGCATTTT.

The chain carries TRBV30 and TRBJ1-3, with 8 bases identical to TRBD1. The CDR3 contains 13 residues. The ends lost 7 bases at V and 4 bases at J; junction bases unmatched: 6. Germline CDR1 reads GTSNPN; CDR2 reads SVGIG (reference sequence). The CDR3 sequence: CALNRGYGNTIYF. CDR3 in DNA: TGTGCCTTAAACAGGGGGTACGGAAACACCATATATTTT.

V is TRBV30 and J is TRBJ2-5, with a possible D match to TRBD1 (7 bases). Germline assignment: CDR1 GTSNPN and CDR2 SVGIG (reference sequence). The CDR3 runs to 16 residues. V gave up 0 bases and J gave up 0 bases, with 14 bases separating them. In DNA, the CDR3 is TGTGCCTGGAGTGTAGGACAGGCGGGGAACCAAGAGACCCAGTACTTC. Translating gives CAWSVGQAGNQETQYF.

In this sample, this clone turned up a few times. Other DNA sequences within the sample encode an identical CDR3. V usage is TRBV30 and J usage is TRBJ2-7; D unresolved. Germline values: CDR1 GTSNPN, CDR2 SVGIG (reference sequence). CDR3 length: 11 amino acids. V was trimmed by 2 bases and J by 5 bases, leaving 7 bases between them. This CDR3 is CAWSLRNEQYF. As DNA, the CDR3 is TGTGCCTGGAGTCTAAGGAACGAGCAGTACTTC.

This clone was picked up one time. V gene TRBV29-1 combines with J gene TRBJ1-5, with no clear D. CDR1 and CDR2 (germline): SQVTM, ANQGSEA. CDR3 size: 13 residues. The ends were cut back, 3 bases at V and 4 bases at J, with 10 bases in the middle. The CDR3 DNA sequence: TGCAGCGTTGATCCCGGGAGGAATCAGCCCCAGCATTTT. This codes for CSVDPGRNQPQHF. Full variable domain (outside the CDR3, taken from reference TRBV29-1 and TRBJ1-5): SAVISQKPSRDICQRGTSLTIQCQVDSQVTMMFWYRQQPGQSLTLIATANQGSEATYESGFVIDKFPISRPNLTFSTLTVSNMSPEDSSIYLCSVDPGRNQPQHFGDGTRLSIL.

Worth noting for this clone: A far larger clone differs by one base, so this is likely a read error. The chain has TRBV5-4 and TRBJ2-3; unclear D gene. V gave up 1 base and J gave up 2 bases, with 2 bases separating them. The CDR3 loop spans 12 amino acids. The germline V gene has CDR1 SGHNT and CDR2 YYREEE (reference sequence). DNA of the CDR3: TGTGCCAGCAGCTTGAACACAGATACGCAGTATTTT. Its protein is CASSLNTDTQYF.

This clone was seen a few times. The CDR3 DNA sequence: TGTGCCAGTAGTCCAGCCCACCGGGACAGGGGTGGCTACACCTTC. Its translation is CASSPAHRDRGGYTF. The genes are TRBV19 and TRBJ1-2; 10 nucleotides line up with TRBD1. Germline-derived CDR1 and CDR2 are LNHDA and SQIVND (reference sequence). V lost 5 bases, J lost 7 bases, and 10 bases stayed unmatched. This CDR3 has 15 residues.

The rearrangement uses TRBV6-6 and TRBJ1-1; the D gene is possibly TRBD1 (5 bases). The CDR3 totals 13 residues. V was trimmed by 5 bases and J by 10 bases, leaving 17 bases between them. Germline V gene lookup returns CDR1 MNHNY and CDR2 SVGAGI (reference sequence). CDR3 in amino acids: CASSQQQALGAFF. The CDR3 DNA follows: TGTGCCAGCAGTCAACAACAGGCCCTGGGAGCTTTCTTT.

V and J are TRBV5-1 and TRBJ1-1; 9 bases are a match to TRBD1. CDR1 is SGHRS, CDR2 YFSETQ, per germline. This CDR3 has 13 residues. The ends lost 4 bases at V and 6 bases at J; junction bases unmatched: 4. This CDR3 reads CASSQDRGAEAFF. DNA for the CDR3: TGCGCCAGCAGCCAGGACAGGGGCGCTGAAGCTTTCTTT.

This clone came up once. CDR3 amino acids: CAWVGWGTSETQYF. For the CDR3, the DNA is TGTGCCTGGGTCGGGTGGGGGACATCAGAGACCCAGTACTTC. The chain is built from TRBV30 and TRBJ2-5; maybe TRBD1 (6 bases). Between the trimmed V and J ends, which lost 5 bases and 4 bases, there was a span of 17 bases. Germline loops: CDR1 GTSNPN, CDR2 SVGIG (reference sequence). The length of the CDR3 is 14 residues.

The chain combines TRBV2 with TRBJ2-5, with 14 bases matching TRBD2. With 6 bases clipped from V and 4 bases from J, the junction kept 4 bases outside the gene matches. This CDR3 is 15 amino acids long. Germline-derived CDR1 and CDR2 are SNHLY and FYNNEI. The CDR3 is CASSPGTSGGETQYF. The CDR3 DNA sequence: TGTGCCAGCAGCCCCGGGACTAGCGGGGGAGAGACCCAGTACTTC.

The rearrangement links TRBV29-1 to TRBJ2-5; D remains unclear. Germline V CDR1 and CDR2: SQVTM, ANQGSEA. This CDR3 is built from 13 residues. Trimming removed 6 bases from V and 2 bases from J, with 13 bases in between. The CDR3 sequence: CSVSILGQETQYF. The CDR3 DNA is TGCAGCGTATCAATATTGGGTCAAGAGACCCAGTACTTC.

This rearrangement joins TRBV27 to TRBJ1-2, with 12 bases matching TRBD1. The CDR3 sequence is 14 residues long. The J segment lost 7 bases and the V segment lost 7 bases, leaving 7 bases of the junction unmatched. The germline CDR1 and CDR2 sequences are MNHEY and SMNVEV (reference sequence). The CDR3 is CASTAGQGASGYTF. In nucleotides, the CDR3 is TGTGCCAGCACCGCGGGACAGGGGGCGTCTGGCTACACCTTC.

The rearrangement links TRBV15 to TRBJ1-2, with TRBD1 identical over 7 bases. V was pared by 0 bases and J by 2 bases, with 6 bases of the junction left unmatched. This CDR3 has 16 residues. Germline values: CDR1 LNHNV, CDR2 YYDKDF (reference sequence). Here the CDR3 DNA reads TGTGCCACCAGCAGAGAGCGGGGACAGACGAACTATGGCTACACCTTC. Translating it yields CATSRERGQTNYGYTF.

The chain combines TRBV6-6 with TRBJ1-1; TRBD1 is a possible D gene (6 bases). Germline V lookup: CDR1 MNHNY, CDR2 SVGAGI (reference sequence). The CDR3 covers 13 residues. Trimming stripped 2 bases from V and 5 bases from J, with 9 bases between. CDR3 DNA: TGTGCCAGCAGTTACACCACAGGGACTGAAGCTTTCTTT. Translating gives CASSYTTGTEAFF.

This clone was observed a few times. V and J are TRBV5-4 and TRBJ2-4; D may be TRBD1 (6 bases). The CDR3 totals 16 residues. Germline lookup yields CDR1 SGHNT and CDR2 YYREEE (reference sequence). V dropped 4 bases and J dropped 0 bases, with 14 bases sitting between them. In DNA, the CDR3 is TGTGCCAGCAGCATCGGGGACACTCAAGCCAAAAACATTCAGTACTTC. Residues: CASSIGDTQAKNIQYF.

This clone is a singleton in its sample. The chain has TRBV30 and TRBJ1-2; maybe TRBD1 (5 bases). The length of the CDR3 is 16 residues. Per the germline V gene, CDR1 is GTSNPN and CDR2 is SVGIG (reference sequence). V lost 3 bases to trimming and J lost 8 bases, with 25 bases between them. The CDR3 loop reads CAWSPNRGTPQRGYTF. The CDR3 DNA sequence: TGTGCCTGGAGCCCAAATCGCGGGACTCCCCAGAGGGGCTACACCTTC.

CDR3 bases: TGTGCCAGCAGCTCCGGGAGCCTGGAGCAGTACTTC. Protein sequence: CASSSGSLEQYF. This rearrangement joins TRBV7-2 to TRBJ2-7; D possibly corresponds to TRBD2 (6 bases). Trimming left V 4 bases short and J 7 bases short, with 11 bases between. This CDR3 has 12 amino acids. Germline V gene data show CDR1 as SGHTA and CDR2 as FQGNSA.

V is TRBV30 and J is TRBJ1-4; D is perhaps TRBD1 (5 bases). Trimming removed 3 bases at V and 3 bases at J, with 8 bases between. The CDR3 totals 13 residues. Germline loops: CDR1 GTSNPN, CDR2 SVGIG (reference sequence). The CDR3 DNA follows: TGTGCCTGGAGGGCAGGGCCTAATGAAAAACTGTTTTTT. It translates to CAWRAGPNEKLFF.

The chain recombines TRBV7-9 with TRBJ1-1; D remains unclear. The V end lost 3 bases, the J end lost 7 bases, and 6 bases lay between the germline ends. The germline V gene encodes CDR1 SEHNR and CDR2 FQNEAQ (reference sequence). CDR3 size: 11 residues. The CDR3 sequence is CASSLGLEAFF. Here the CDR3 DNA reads TGTGCCAGCAGCTTGGGCCTTGAAGCTTTCTTT.

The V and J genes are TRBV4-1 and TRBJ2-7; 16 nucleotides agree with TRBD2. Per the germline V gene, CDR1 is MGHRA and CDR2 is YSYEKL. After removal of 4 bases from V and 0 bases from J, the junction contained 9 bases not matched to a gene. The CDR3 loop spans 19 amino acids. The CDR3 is CASSRTGTSGGGSSYEQYF. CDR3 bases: TGCGCCAGCAGCCGAACCGGGACTAGCGGGGGGGGAAGCTCCTACGAGCAGTACTTC.

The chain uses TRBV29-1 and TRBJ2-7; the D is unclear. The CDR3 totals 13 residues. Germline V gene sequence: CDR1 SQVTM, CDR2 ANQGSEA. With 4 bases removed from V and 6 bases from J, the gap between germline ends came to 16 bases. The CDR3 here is CSVVPLLGGEQYF. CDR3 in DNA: TGCAGCGTTGTTCCTCTCCTGGGCGGCGAGCAGTACTTC.

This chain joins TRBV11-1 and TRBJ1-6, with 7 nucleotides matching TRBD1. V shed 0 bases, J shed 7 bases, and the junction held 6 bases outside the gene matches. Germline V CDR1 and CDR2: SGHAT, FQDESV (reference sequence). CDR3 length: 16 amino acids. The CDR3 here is CASSLATGTANSPLHF. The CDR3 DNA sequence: TGTGCCAGCAGCTTAGCGACAGGGACAGCGAATTCACCCCTCCACTTT.

For the CDR3, the DNA is TGTGCCAGCAGTGAAGGGGGCAGAACTGAAGCTTTCTTT. Residues: CASSEGGRTEAFF. The chain has TRBV2 and TRBJ1-1; weak D call: TRBD1 (5 bases). Germline V CDR1 and CDR2: SNHLY, FYNNEI. This CDR3 has 13 residues. V was pared by 1 base and J by 5 bases, with 8 bases between.

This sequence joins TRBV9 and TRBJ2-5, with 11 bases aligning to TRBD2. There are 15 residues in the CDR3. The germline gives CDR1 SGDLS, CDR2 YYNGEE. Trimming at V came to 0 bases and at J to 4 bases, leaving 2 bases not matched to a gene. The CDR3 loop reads CASSVGTSGGETQYF. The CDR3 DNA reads TGTGCCAGCAGCGTAGGTACTAGCGGGGGAGAGACCCAGTACTTC. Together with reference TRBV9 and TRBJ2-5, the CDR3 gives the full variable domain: DSGVTQTPKHLITATGQRVTLRCSPRSGDLSVYWYQQSLDQGLQFLIQYYNGEERAKGNILERFSAQQFPDLHSELNLSSLELGDSALYFCASSVGTSGGETQYFGPGTRLLVL.

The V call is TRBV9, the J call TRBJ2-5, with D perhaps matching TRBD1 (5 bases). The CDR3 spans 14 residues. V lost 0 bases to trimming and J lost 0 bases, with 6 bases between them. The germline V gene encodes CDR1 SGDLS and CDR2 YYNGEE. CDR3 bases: TGTGCCAGCAGCGTAGGGGGCTACCAAGAGACCCAGTACTTC. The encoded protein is CASSVGGYQETQYF.

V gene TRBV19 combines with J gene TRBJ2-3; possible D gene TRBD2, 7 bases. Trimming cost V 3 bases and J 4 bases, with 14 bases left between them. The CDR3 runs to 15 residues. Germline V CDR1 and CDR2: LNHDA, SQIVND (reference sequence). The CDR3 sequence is CASSISGGMADTQYF. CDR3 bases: TGTGCCAGTAGTATCTCGGGGGGCATGGCAGATACGCAGTATTTT.

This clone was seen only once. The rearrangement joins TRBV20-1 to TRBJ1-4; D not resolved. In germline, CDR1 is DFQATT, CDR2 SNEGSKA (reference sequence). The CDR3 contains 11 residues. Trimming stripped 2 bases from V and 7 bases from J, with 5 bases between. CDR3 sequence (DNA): TGCAGTGCTAGATTCCTTGAAAAACTGTTTTTT. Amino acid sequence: CSARFLEKLFF.